The T cell receptor (beta chain) under discussion was sequenced for a study of identical twins. The cDNA had a unique molecular identifier and a template-switch universal primer site. TCRdb fed the 5' RACE reads into MiXCR, producing one record per CDR3 protein. The data hold approximately 410,000 distinct CDR3 sequences, with under 20% observed a single time. CDR3 length: 11 amino acids. V lost 3 bases and J lost 7, with 6 bases in between. Everyone who gave samples was a healthy Caucasian. This clonotype was seen repeatedly, ten times or more. The specimen was naive T cells sorted from blood. This TCR was recovered from a man aged 45-60 years in good health. The chain has TRBV12-3 or TRBV12-4 and TRBJ1-1, with D perhaps matching TRBD1 (5 bases). For the CDR3, the DNA is TGTGCCAGCAGTTTGGGGCTTGAAGCTTTCTTT. This codes for CASSLGLEAFF.